A selection of T cell receptor beta chains follows, all from one sample in a study of cytomegalovirus exposure and HLA in healthy donors. Measured with immunoSEQ multiplex PCR; TCRdb has only the in-frame clones, and not every one. Seen here are approximately 250,000 clones, approximately 81% observed once, and the top ten hold about 0.22%. The sample consisted of PBMCs. The origin of the receptors is a girl aged 2-15 years in good health and CMV-seronegative. Both conserved end residues are part of each CDR3. A D gene is named only where the DNA matches it firmly. Clone size is shown for a subset of rows, as once, few, many or a class of expanded clone.

size: -
D: TRBD2
J: TRBJ2-2
V: TRBV11-1
DNA: TGTGCCAGCAGCTTGCGGGAGACCGGGGAGCTGTTTTTT
CDR3: CASSLRETGELFF

size: -
D: TRBD2
J: TRBJ2-1
V: TRBV5-4
DNA: TGTGCCAGCAGCCGAGAGGCGGGGGTCTACAATGAGCAGTTCTTC
CDR3: CASSREAGVYNEQFF

size: -
D: -
J: TRBJ2-7
V: TRBV6-1
DNA: TGTGCCAGCAGTGAAGCGGCAGGGGGGCCCTACGAGCAGTACTTC
CDR3: CASSEAAGGPYEQYF

size: -
D: -
J: TRBJ1-3
V: TRBV19
DNA: TGTGCCAGTAGTATCGGGTACAGGCCTGGAAACACCATATATTTT
CDR3: CASSIGYRPGNTIYF

size: -
D: TRBD1
J: TRBJ1-3
V: TRBV15
DNA: TGTGCCACCAGCAGGCAGTGGACAGGGGGAAAGGGAAACACCATATATTTT
CDR3: CATSRQWTGGKGNTIYF

size: -
D: -
J: TRBJ2-2
V: TRBV29-1
DNA: TGCAGCGTTGAAGAAGGCCGGGATCGGAGCGGCGGGGAGCTGTTTTTT
CDR3: CSVEEGRDRSGGELFF

size: -
D: -
J: TRBJ2-2
V: TRBV5-4
DNA: TGTGCCAGCAGTCTTCAGGGCAGCACCGGGGAGCTGTTTTTT
CDR3: CASSLQGSTGELFF

size: -
D: -
J: TRBJ1-6
V: TRBV5-6
DNA: TGTGCCAGCAGCGTACAGAGCTCCTATAATTCACCCCTCCACTTT
CDR3: CASSVQSSYNSPLHF

size: -
D: TRBD1
J: TRBJ2-5
V: TRBV30
DNA: TGTGCCTGGGGTACAGGGGGTAGGGGAGAGACCCAGTACTTC
CDR3: CAWGTGGRGETQYF

size: -
D: TRBD1
J: TRBJ1-3
V: TRBV6-1
DNA: TGTGCCAGCAGTGAGACAGGGGGGAACACCATATATTTT
CDR3: CASSETGGNTIYF

size: -
D: -
J: TRBJ2-7
V: TRBV28
DNA: TGTGCCAGCAGTATTGAGCGTACCTACGAGCAGTACTTC
CDR3: CASSIERTYEQYF

size: -
D: TRBD1
J: TRBJ1-5
V: TRBV5-4
DNA: TGTGCCAGCAGCTTGTTTGGGACAGGCCTCCGAGGACAGCCCCAGCATTTT
CDR3: CASSLFGTGLRGQPQHF

size: -
D: -
J: TRBJ2-6
V: TRBV6-1
DNA: TGTGCCAGCAGTTCCCGGGACTTGGCCGTCCTGACTTTC
CDR3: CASSSRDLAVLTF

size: -
D: TRBD1
J: TRBJ1-4
V: TRBV2
DNA: TGTGCCAGCAGTGCCCCGGGACAGAGCCGAGAAGAAAAACTGTTTTTT
CDR3: CASSAPGQSREEKLFF

size: -
D: -
J: TRBJ2-3
V: TRBV9
DNA: TGTGCCAGCAGCGTAGGGGGACTTAGCACAGATACGCAGTATTTT
CDR3: CASSVGGLSTDTQYF

size: few
D: -
J: TRBJ1-1
V: TRBV27
DNA: TGTGCCAGCAGTGAGGGCTATTACACTGAAGCTTTCTTT
CDR3: CASSEGYYTEAFF

size: -
D: TRBD1
J: TRBJ1-1
V: TRBV18
DNA: TGTGCCAGCTCACCTCGGACAGGTTCGCGGATGAACACTGAAGCTTTCTTT
CDR3: CASSPRTGSRMNTEAFF

size: once
D: -
J: TRBJ2-1
V: TRBV7-3
DNA: TGTGCCAGCAGCTTGGCCTCCTACAATGAGCAGTTCTTC
CDR3: CASSLASYNEQFF

size: -
D: TRBD1
J: TRBJ2-7
V: TRBV6-6
DNA: TGTGCCAGCAGCGACAGGGTCGGGGACGAGCAGTACTTC
CDR3: CASSDRVGDEQYF

size: -
D: -
J: TRBJ2-7
V: TRBV7-2
DNA: TGTGCCAGCAGCTCTAATATACTACAAGTGCAGTACTTC
CDR3: CASSSNILQVQYF

size: -
D: -
J: TRBJ2-5
V: TRBV4-1
DNA: TGCGCCAGCAGCCTCCAACAGAACCAAGAGACCCAGTACTTC
CDR3: CASSLQQNQETQYF

size: -
D: -
J: TRBJ1-5
V: TRBV19
DNA: TGTGCCAGTAGTAGATTTAGTCAGCCCCAGCATTTT
CDR3: CASSRFSQPQHF

size: -
D: -
J: TRBJ1-1
V: TRBV25-1
DNA: TGTGCCAGCAGTGGTACAGGGTGGACTGAAGCTTTCTTT
CDR3: CASSGTGWTEAFF

size: -
D: -
J: TRBJ2-5
V: TRBV10-3
DNA: TGTGCCATCAAGGGGCTACAGGGGACCCAGTACTTC
CDR3: CAIKGLQGTQYF

size: few
D: TRBD1
J: TRBJ1-5
V: TRBV4-2
DNA: TGTGCCAGCAGCCGGGGACAGGGGGCGGGTCAGCCCCAGCATTTT
CDR3: CASSRGQGAGQPQHF

size: -
D: TRBD2
J: TRBJ2-1
V: TRBV7-9
DNA: TGTGCCAGCAGCTGGACTAGCGGCCCTAAGGACAATGAGCAGTTCTTC
CDR3: CASSWTSGPKDNEQFF

size: -
D: -
J: TRBJ2-3
V: TRBV7-8
DNA: TGTGCCAGCAGCCCGCGGGGTCCTCAGGGAGATACGCAGTATTTT
CDR3: CASSPRGPQGDTQYF

size: -
D: -
J: TRBJ1-2
V: TRBV4-1
DNA: TGCGCCAGCAGCCAAGAAGCTTATCGGACAGATGGCTACACCTTC
CDR3: CASSQEAYRTDGYTF

size: -
D: TRBD1
J: TRBJ1-3
V: TRBV5-1
DNA: TGCGCCAGCACGCATGGGGACAGGGCAAGCGGAAACACCATATATTTT
CDR3: CASTHGDRASGNTIYF

size: -
D: -
J: TRBJ1-4
V: TRBV10-3
DNA: TGTGCCATCAGCGGGGTCGATAATGAAAAACTGTTTTTT
CDR3: CAISGVDNEKLFF

size: once
D: -
J: TRBJ2-7
V: TRBV5-5
DNA: TGTGCCAGCAGCTCCGGGACACCCTACGAGCAGTACTTC
CDR3: CASSSGTPYEQYF